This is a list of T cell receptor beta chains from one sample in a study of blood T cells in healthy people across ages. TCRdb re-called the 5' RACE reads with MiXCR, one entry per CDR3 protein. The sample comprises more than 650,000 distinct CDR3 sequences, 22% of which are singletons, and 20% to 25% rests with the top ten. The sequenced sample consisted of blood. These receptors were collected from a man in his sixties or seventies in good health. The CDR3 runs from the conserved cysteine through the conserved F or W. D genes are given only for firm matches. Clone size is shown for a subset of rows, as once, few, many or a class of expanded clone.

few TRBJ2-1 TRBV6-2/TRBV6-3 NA CASSYSTTSLAYRSYNEQFF TGTGCCAGCAGTTACTCGACCACATCGCTAGCGTACCGCTCCTACAATGAGCAGTTCTTC
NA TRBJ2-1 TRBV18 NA CASSPLANSYNEQFF TGTGCCAGCTCACCATTAGCGAACTCCTACAATGAGCAGTTCTTC
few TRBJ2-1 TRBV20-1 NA CSATSGRNNEQFF TGCAGTGCCACATCGGGACGGAACAATGAGCAGTTCTTC
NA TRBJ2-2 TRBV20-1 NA CSASLGHGGMSGELFF TGCAGTGCCTCATTGGGTCATGGCGGGATGAGCGGGGAGCTGTTTTTT
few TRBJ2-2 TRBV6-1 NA CASSEAQGNTGELFF TGTGCCAGCAGTGAAGCACAGGGGAACACCGGGGAGCTGTTTTTT
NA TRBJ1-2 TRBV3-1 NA CASSQGTDLYGYTF TGTGCCAGCAGCCAAGGGACAGATCTCTATGGCTACACCTTC
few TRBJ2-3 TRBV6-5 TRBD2 CASRTSGTSGVSEYF TGTGCCAGCAGAACCTCCGGGACTAGCGGGGTCTCCGAGTATTTT
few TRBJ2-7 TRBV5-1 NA CASNGGDNYEQYF TGCGCCAGCAATGGGGGGGACAACTACGAGCAGTACTTC
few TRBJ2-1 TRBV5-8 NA CASSRKGVATDNEQFF TGTGCCAGCAGCCGCAAAGGGGTAGCCACAGACAATGAGCAGTTCTTC
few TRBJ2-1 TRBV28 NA CASSRINANEQFF TGTGCCAGCAGCAGAATTAACGCGAATGAGCAGTTCTTC
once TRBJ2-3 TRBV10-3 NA CAISDGIEKDFRDTQYF TGTGCCATCAGTGACGGGATAGAGAAGGACTTCCGAGATACGCAGTATTTT
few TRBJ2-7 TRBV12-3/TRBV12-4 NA CASSSLSYYTYEQYF TGTGCCAGCAGCTCCCTGTCTTACTACACCTACGAGCAGTACTTC
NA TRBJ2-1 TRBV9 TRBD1 CASSSRTGGIEEQFF TGTGCCAGCAGCTCGAGGACAGGGGGCATCGAGGAGCAGTTCTTC
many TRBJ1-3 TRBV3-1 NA CASSQEVQGYPENTIYF TGTGCCAGCAGCCAAGAAGTACAGGGCTACCCTGAAAACACCATATATTTT
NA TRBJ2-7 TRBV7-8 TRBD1 CASSLRAGTAYEQYF TGTGCCAGCAGCTTAAGGGCCGGGACAGCATACGAGCAGTACTTC
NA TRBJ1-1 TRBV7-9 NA CASRLDFTEAFF TGTGCCAGCAGATTAGATTTCACTGAAGCTTTCTTT
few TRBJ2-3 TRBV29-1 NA CSDIRADTQYF TGCAGCGATATTAGGGCAGATACGCAGTATTTT
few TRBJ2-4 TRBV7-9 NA CASSLQGASKNIQYF TGTGCCAGCAGCTTACAGGGTGCGTCCAAAAACATTCAGTACTTC
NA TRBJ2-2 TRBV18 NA CASSPGSSGELFF TGTGCCAGCTCACCAGGGAGCTCCGGGGAGCTGTTTTTT
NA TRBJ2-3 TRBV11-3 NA CASSTGASTSTDTQYF TGTGCCAGCAGCACTGGGGCGTCTACTAGCACAGATACGCAGTATTTT
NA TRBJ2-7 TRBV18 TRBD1 CASSQQGISYEQYF TGTGCCAGCTCACAACAGGGGATTTCGTACGAGCAGTACTTC
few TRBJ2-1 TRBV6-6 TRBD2 CASRIGLAGSGYEQFF TGTGCCAGCAGAATCGGACTAGCGGGATCTGGATATGAGCAGTTCTTC
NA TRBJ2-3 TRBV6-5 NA CASSSRGGDTQYF TGTGCCAGCAGTTCTAGGGGGGGAGATACGCAGTATTTT
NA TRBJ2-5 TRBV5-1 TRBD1 CASSLGTGRETQHF TGCGCCAGCAGCTTGGGGACAGGGAGAGAGACCCAGCACTTC
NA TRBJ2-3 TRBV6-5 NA CASSYSGGTQYF TGTGCCAGCAGTTACTCCGGGGGTACGCAGTATTTT
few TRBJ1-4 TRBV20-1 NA CSTRMDTDRVPFNEKLFF TGCAGTACTAGGATGGACACAGATCGCGTACCATTTAATGAAAAACTGTTTTTT
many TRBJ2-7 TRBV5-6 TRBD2 CASSVTSVYEQYF TGTGCCAGCAGCGTTACTAGCGTCTACGAGCAGTACTTC
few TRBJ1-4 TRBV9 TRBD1 CASSSGQGALRGNEKLFF TGTGCCAGCAGCTCTGGACAGGGGGCCTTGCGGGGTAATGAAAAACTGTTTTTT
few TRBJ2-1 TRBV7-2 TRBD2 CASSLTLAGGLIEQFF TGTGCCAGCAGCTTAACCCTAGCGGGGGGGCTAATTGAGCAGTTCTTC
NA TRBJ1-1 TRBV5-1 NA CASSLVAGQFTEAFF TGCGCCAGCAGCTTGGTTGCAGGACAGTTTACTGAAGCTTTCTTT
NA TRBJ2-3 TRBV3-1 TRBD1 CASSRDRKYDTQYF TGTGCCAGCAGCCGGGACAGGAAATACGATACGCAGTATTTT